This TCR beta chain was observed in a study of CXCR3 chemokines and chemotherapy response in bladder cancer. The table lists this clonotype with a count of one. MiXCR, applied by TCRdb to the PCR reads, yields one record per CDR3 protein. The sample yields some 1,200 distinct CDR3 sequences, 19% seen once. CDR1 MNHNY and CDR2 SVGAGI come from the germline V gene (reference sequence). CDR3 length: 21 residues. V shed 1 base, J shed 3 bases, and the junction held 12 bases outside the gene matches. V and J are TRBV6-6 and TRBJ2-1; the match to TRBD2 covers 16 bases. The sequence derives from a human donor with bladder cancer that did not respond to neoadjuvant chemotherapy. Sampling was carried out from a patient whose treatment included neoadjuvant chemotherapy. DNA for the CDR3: TGTGCCAGCAGTTACTTTGCGGGGGGACTAGCGGGAGGGATGGGCTACAATGAGCAGTTCTTC. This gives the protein CASSYFAGGLAGGMGYNEQFF.